This entry lists 14 T cell receptor beta chains sequenced from one sample in a study of T cell repertoires in cytomegalovirus infection (dated by TCRdb to between 2017 and 2020). Sequencing was carried out with an Illumina HiSeq 1500. In-frame beta chains were kept once TCRdb had trimmed the public reads at Q25 with fastp and called clones with MiXCR. Duplicate CDR3 protein sequences are folded into a single record with the most common DNA and genes. This sample comprises hundreds of thousands of distinct CDR3 sequences, around a sixth of them detected only once. Of the sample, around 12% falls within the top ten clones. Sequencing was performed on PBMCs. The receptors stem from a human donor in good health (CMV status not recorded). Some clones in this sample may be carry-over from other donors' samples.

This clonotype was counted many times. The chain has TRBV7-2 and TRBJ1-4, with 7 bases lining up with TRBD1. J gave up 6 bases and V 6 bases, and 4 bases lay outside the gene matches. From germline, CDR1 is SGHTA and CDR2 FQGNSA. The CDR3 consists of 13 residues. CDR3 sequence (DNA): TGTGCCAGCAGACAAGGGACAGATGAAAAACTGTTTTTT. Translation: CASRQGTDEKLFF. The full variable domain, rest sourced from reference TRBV7-2 and TRBJ1-4, is GAGVSQSPSNKVTEKGKDVELRCDPISGHTALYWYRQSLGQGLEFLIYFQGNSAPDKSGLPSDRFSAERTGGSVSTLTIQRTQQEDSAVYLCASRQGTDEKLFFGSGTQLSVL.

V usage is TRBV7-3 and J usage is TRBJ2-2; D is ambiguous. The V gene's germline CDR1 is SGHTA and CDR2 FQGTGA. The CDR3 length is 17 residues. Trimming removed 5 bases from V and 4 bases from J, with 20 bases in between. The chain's CDR3 is CASSARASETTTGELFF. The CDR3, as DNA: TGTGCCAGCAGCGCCCGGGCCAGCGAGACCACCACCGGGGAGCTGTTTTTT.

This clonotype was seen many times. V and J are TRBV12-3 or TRBV12-4 and TRBJ1-2; 8 nucleotides agree with TRBD1. The CDR3 spans 16 residues. Unmatched junction bases numbered 13, after V lost 4 bases and J lost 6 bases. CDR3 in amino acids: CASSSPGTGPWDGYTF. The DNA of the CDR3 is TGTGCCAGCAGTTCGCCCGGGACAGGCCCTTGGGATGGCTACACCTTC.

The chain uses TRBV19 and TRBJ2-1; D gene unclear. Trimming shortened V by 1 base and J by 2 bases, and 12 bases separated the two germline ends. Per germline, CDR1 LNHDA and CDR2 SQIVND (reference sequence). The CDR3 covers 16 residues. CDR3 in amino acids: CASSIGWAPPYNEQFF. The DNA for the CDR3 is TGTGCCAGTAGTATAGGTTGGGCCCCACCCTACAATGAGCAGTTCTTC.

This clonotype was counted ten times or more. The chain joins TRBV7-8 to TRBJ1-6; no reliable D call. Trimming took off 1 base at V and 10 bases at J, with 8 bases between the two ends. The CDR3 loop spans 13 amino acids. Per the germline V gene, CDR1 is SGHVS and CDR2 is FQNEAQ. The CDR3 DNA reads as TGTGCCAGCAGCTTAGGGGAAGTGTCACCCCTCCACTTT. It specifies CASSLGEVSPLHF.

V gene TRBV10-3 combines with J gene TRBJ2-3; TRBD1 agrees at 12 bases. CDR3 size: 17 residues. CDR1 and CDR2 (germline): ENHRY, SYGVKD. V was pared by 4 bases and J by 4 bases, with 9 bases of the junction left unmatched. This CDR3 is CAISAYGTGGVSDTQYF. The CDR3 DNA is TGTGCCATCAGTGCTTACGGGACAGGGGGCGTCTCAGATACGCAGTATTTT.

The gene calls are TRBV9 and TRBJ1-3, with D maybe TRBD1 (6 bases). The CDR3 runs 16 residues. Germline assignment: CDR1 SGDLS and CDR2 YYNGEE. Trimming left V 0 bases short and J 2 bases short, with 12 bases between. The CDR3 protein is CASSVELGATGNTIYF. DNA for the CDR3: TGTGCCAGCAGCGTAGAGCTGGGGGCGACTGGAAACACCATATATTTT. The variable domain in full, with the rest retrieved from reference TRBV9 and TRBJ1-3, is DSGVTQTPKHLITATGQRVTLRCSPRSGDLSVYWYQQSLDQGLQFLIQYYNGEERAKGNILERFSAQQFPDLHSELNLSSLELGDSALYFCASSVELGATGNTIYFGEGSWLTVV.

This clonotype was counted at least ten times. This sequence joins TRBV7-8 and TRBJ2-7, with TRBD1 matching over 7 bases. In germline, CDR1 is SGHVS, CDR2 FQNEAQ. The CDR3 length is 14 residues. V lost 3 bases and J lost 3; bases outside the gene matches: 5. The CDR3 region has the DNA TGTGCCAGCAGCTTTGACAGGGATTTCTACGAGCAGTACTTC. It encodes CASSFDRDFYEQYF.

The count of this clonotype is one. A junction boundary mismatches the germline segment, possibly from a read error. This chain uses TRBV7-7 with TRBJ2-2; 7 bases fit TRBD1. Per germline, CDR1 SSHAT and CDR2 FNYEAQ (reference sequence). The CDR3 contains 15 residues. The CDR3 here is CASSLDRSDTGELFF. The CDR3 DNA sequence: TGTGCTAGCAGCTTGGACAGGTCCGACACCGGGGAGCTGTTTTTT.

Only a few counts were recorded for this clonotype. This chain connects TRBV6-2 or TRBV6-3 to TRBJ2-1, with unresolved D. The V end was cut by 5 bases, the J end by 0 bases, with 11 bases between. The germline V gene has CDR1 MNHEY and CDR2 SVGEGT. There are 15 residues in the CDR3. Here the CDR3 DNA reads TGTGCCAGCAGTCCCTTGTTGGGCTCCTACAATGAGCAGTTCTTC. It encodes CASSPLLGSYNEQFF.

This clonotype was seen a handful of times. V usage is TRBV2 and J usage is TRBJ1-5; TRBD1 agrees at 8 bases. CDR3 length: 14 amino acids. Trimming took 4 bases from V and 5 from J; bases not matched to a gene: 4. The germline gives CDR1 SNHLY, CDR2 FYNNEI. CDR3 in DNA: TGTGCCAGCAGTGTCCTGACAGGGGATCAGCCCCAGCATTTT. It encodes CASSVLTGDQPQHF.

The rearrangement uses TRBV5-1 and TRBJ2-3; 8 nucleotides match TRBD2. CDR3 size: 14 residues. The V and J ends lost 3 bases and 3 bases, in that order; junction bases with no gene match: 3. Germline CDR1 reads SGHRS; CDR2 reads YFSETQ. The CDR3 nucleotides are TGCGCCAGCAGCTCGTTAGCGGGAACAGATACGCAGTATTTT. This translates into CASSSLAGTDTQYF.

The chain employs TRBV6-1 and TRBJ1-5; TRBD1 is a possible D gene (6 bases). The CDR3 sequence is 14 residues long. V lost 3 bases and J lost 9, with 15 bases in between. Germline CDR1 is MNHNS and CDR2 is SASEGT. The CDR3 is CASSDQTGVGPQHF. CDR3 sequence (DNA): TGTGCCAGCAGTGATCAGACAGGCGTGGGGCCCCAGCATTTT.

This clonotype was counted a single time. The CDR3 region is CASSSGWFTDTQYF. In DNA, the CDR3 is TGCGCCAGCAGCTCCGGTTGGTTCACAGATACGCAGTATTTT. This chain links TRBV5-1 with TRBJ2-3, with D unclear. Germline CDR1 and CDR2: SGHRS and YFSETQ. Trimming removed 3 bases at V and 2 bases at J, with 10 bases between. This CDR3 is 14 amino acids long.